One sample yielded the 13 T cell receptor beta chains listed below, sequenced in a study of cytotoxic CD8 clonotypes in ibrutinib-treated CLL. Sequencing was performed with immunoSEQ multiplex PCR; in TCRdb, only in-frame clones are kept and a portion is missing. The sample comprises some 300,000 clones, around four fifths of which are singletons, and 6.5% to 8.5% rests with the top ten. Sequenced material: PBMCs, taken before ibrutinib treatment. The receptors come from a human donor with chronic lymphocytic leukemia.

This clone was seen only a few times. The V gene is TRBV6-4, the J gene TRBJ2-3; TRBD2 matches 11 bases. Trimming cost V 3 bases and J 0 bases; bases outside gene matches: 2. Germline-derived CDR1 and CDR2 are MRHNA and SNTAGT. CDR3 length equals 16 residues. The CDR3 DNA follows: TGTGCCAGCAGTGATTTAGCGGGAGGGAGCACAGATACGCAGTATTTT. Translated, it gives CASSDLAGGSTDTQYF.

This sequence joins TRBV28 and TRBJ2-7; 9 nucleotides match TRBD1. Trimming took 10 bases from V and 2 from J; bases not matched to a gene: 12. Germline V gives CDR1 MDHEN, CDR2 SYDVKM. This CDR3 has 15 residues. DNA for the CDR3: TGTGCCACCGACGGGTCAGGACAGGGGACCTACGAGCAGTACTTC. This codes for CATDGSGQGTYEQYF.

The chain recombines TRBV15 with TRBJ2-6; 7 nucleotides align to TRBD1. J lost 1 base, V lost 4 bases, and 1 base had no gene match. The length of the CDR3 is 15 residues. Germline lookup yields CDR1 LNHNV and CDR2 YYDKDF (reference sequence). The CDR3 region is CATSKGASGANVLTF. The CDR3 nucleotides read TGTGCCACCAGCAAGGGGGCGTCTGGGGCCAACGTCCTGACTTTC.

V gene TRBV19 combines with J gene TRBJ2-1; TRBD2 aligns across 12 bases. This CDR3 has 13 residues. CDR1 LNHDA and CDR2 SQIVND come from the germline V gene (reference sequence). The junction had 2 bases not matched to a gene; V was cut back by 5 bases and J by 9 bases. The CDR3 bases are TGTGCCAGTAGTTCTAGCGGGGGGGTTGAGCAGTTCTTC. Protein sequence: CASSSSGGVEQFF.

The CDR3, as DNA: TGTGCCAGCAGTCGGACCCGGTGGGAGCTGTTTTTT. Its protein product is CASSRTRWELFF. This rearrangement joins TRBV7-8 to TRBJ2-2; no reliable D call. With 6 bases removed from V and 9 bases from J, the gap between germline ends came to 11 bases. Germline loops: CDR1 SGHVS, CDR2 FQNEAQ. The CDR3 contains 12 residues.

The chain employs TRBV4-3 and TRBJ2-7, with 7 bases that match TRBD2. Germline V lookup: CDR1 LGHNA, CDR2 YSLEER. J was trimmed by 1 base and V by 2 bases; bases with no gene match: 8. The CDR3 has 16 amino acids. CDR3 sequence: CASSQSASGKSYEQYF. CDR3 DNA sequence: TGCGCCAGCAGCCAATCGGCTAGCGGTAAATCCTACGAGCAGTACTTC.

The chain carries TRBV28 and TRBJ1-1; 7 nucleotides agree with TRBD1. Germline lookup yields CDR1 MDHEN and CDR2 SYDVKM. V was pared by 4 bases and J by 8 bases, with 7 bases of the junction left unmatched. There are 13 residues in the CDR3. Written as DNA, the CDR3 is TGTGCCAGCAGTTCCACCGGACAGGCAGAAGCTTTCTTT. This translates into CASSSTGQAEAFF.

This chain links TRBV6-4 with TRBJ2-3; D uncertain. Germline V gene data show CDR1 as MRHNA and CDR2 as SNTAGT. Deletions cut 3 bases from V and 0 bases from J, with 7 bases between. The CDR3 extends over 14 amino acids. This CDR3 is CASSDGLSTDTQYF. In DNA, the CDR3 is TGTGCCAGCAGTGATGGTCTCAGCACAGATACGCAGTATTTT.

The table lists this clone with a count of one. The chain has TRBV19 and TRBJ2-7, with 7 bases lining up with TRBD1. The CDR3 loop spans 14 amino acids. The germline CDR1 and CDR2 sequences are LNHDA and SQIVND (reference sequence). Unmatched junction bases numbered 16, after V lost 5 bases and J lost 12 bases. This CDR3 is CASSYRDRETRRYF. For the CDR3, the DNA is TGTGCCAGTAGTTACCGGGACAGAGAGACCCGGCGGTACTTC.

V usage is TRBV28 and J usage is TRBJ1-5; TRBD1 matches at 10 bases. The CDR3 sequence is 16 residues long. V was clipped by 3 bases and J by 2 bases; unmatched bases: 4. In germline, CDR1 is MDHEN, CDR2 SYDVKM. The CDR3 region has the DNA TGTGCCAGCAGTTTCGGGGGACAGGGGCGCAATCAGCCCCAGCATTTT. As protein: CASSFGGQGRNQPQHF.

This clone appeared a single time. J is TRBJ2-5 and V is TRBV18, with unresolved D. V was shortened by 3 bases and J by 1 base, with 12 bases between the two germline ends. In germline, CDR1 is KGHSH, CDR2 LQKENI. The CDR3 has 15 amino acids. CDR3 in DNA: TGTGCCAGCTCACCCGGCCAGGAGACCCAAGAGACCCAGTACTTC. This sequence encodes CASSPGQETQETQYF. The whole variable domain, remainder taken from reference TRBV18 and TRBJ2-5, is NAGVMQNPRHLVRRRGQEARLRCSPMKGHSHVYWYRQLPEEGLKFMVYLQKENIIDESGMPKERFSAEFPKEGPSILRIQQVVRGDSAAYFCASSPGQETQETQYFGPGTRLLVL.

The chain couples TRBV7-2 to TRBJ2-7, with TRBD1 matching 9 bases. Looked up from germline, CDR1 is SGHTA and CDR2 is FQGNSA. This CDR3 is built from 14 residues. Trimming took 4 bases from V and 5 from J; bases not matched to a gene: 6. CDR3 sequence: CASSSLQGANEQYF. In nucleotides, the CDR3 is TGTGCCAGCAGCTCTCTACAGGGGGCCAACGAGCAGTACTTC.

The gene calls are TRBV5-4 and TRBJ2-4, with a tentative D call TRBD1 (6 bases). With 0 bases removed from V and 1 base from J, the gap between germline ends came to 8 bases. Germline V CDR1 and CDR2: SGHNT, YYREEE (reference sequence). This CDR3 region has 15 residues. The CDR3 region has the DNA TGTGCCAGCAGCTTGGTGCAGGGGGCCAAAAACATTCAGTACTTC. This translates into CASSLVQGAKNIQYF.